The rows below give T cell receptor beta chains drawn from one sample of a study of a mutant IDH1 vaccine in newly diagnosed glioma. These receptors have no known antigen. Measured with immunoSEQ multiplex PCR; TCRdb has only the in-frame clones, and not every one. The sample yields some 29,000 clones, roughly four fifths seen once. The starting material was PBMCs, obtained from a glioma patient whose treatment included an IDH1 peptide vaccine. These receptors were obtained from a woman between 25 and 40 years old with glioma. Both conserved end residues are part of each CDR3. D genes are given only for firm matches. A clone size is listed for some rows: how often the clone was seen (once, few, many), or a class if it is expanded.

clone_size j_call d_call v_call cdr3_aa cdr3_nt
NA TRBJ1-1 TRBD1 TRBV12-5 CASERTGNTEAFF TGTGCTAGTGAGCGGACAGGGAACACTGAAGCTTTCTTT
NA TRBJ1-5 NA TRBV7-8 CASSLGRVGQPQHF TGTGCCAGCAGCTTAGGCAGGGTCGGACAGCCCCAGCATTTT
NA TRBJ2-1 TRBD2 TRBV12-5 CASGRTSGAREQFF TGTGCTAGTGGGCGCACTAGCGGGGCCCGGGAGCAGTTCTTC
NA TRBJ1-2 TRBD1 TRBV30 CAWSVRQGFYGYTF TGTGCCTGGAGTGTACGACAGGGCTTCTATGGCTACACCTTC
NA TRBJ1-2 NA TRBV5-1 CASSLGDTLGYGYTF TGCGCCAGCAGCTTGGGGGACACCCTTGGCTATGGCTACACCTTC
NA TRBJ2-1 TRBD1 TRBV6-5 CASGWTGGGNEQFF TGTGCCAGCGGTTGGACAGGGGGCGGGAATGAGCAGTTCTTC
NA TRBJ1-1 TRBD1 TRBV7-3 CASSIGTGNTEAFF TGTGCCAGCAGCATCGGGACAGGCAACACTGAAGCTTTCTTT
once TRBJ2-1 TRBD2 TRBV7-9 CASSRTGGDYNEQFF TGTGCCAGCAGCCGAACTGGGGGGGACTACAATGAGCAGTTCTTC
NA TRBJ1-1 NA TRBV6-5 CASSLGWGTEAFF TGTGCCAGCAGCCTGGGTTGGGGCACTGAAGCTTTCTTT
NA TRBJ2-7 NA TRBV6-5 CASTRGDSYEQYF TGTGCCAGCACCCGGGGAGACTCCTACGAGCAGTACTTC
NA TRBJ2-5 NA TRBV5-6 CASSWSGLQETQYF TGTGCCAGCAGCTGGAGTGGCCTCCAAGAGACCCAGTACTTC
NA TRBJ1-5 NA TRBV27 CASSEDGSLGQPQHF TGTGCCAGCAGTGAAGACGGATCCTTAGGACAGCCCCAGCATTTT
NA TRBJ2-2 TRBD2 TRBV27 CASNPRGLAGVYTGELFF TGTGCCAGCAACCCTAGGGGGCTAGCGGGGGTGTACACCGGGGAGCTGTTTTTT
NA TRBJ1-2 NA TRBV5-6 CASRKGETVLEPYTF TGTGCCAGCAGAAAGGGGGAAACAGTCTTAGAGCCCTACACCTTC
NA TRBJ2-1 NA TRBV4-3 CASSQDFRAEQFF TGCGCCAGCAGCCAAGATTTCAGGGCTGAGCAGTTCTTC
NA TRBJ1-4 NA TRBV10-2 CASTRGEGEKLFF TGCGCCAGCACCCGGGGGGAGGGTGAAAAACTGTTTTTT